Shown below are 3 T cell receptor beta chains from a single sample sequenced in a study of blood T cell repertoires in COVID-19. Assay used: immunoSEQ multiplex PCR; TCRdb lists only in-frame clones, some missing. This repertoire shows 450,000 or so clones, 85% to 90% found once; its top ten account for 0.7% to 0.85%. The source material was peripheral blood. The receptors come from a man in his late teens or twenties with COVID-19, enrolled during active disease.

This chain uses TRBV21-1 with TRBJ2-1; TRBD1 is the table's D call and was not checked against the DNA. TRBV21-1 is a known pseudogene. This CDR3 has 16 residues. The CDR3 loop reads CASIRGPGRMYNEQFF. The CDR3 bases are TGTGCCAGCATAAGGGGGCCGGGACGTATGTACAATGAGCAGTTCTTC.

The V and J genes are TRBV2 and TRBJ1-6; D is unclear. The length of the CDR3 is 12 residues. From germline, CDR1 is SNHLY and CDR2 FYNNEI. V was shortened by 6 bases and J by 9 bases, with 9 bases between the two germline ends. The CDR3 sequence is CASRPEVSPLHF. CDR3 coding DNA: TGTGCCAGCAGGCCCGAGGTTTCACCCCTCCACTTT.

CDR3 sequence: CASSGDRPYEQYF. DNA of the CDR3: TGTGCCAGCAGTGGGGACAGGCCCTACGAGCAGTACTTC. The chain couples TRBV2 to TRBJ2-7, with 8 bases fitting TRBD1. CDR1 SNHLY and CDR2 FYNNEI come from the germline V gene. V trimming: 4 bases; J trimming: 2 bases; junction bases outside the gene matches: 1. The CDR3 is made up of 13 amino acids.